A single T cell receptor beta chain is shown here with its context. Here immunoSEQ multiplex PCR was the method, and the copy in TCRdb shows in-frame clones only, minus some. The repertoire holds hundreds of thousands of clones, about 95% seen once, with around 0.019% in the top ten. The data originate from a study of shared T cell receptors in the human thymus. The CDR3 loop spans 15 amino acids. Looked up from germline, CDR1 is MNHEY and CDR2 is SMNVEV (reference sequence). The J segment lost 8 bases and the V segment lost 3 bases, leaving 7 bases of the junction unmatched. Sequencing was carried out using thymocytes. The TCR comes from a human donor. The rearrangement uses TRBV27 and TRBJ2-1, with 10 bases lining up with TRBD2. CDR3 nucleotide sequence: TGTGCCAGCAGTTTGGGGCTAGCGGGGGTCCATGAGCAGTTCTTC. Residues: CASSLGLAGVHEQFF.